This entry is about one T cell receptor beta chain. No antigen is known for it. No base qualities exist here, and no much larger clone lies one base off it. The source of the sample is a study of blood T cell repertoires in COVID-19 (dated by TCRdb to between 2020 and 2021). Background on the whole study: Samples covering the acute and convalescent phases of COVID-19 were provided by collaborators in the United States, Italy and Spain. The prospective study material was composed of cDNA or gDNA derived from T cells, B-cell-depleted T cells, or PBMCs. Deeply sampled blood TCRbeta repertoires from subjects exposed to, actively infected with, or recovered from COVID-19 were included in the dataset. A freely available public database, intended as a resource for researchers studying the immune response to SARS-CoV-2, is where the repertoires were released. Samples were obtained from the ongoing ImmuneRACE study (first 160 participants) and from 1,254 subjects provided by 6 global collaborators. The sample metadata nearly always contained a de-identified subject ID, COVID-19 status, age in years and sex. Where available, HLA class I and class II types were obtained from metadata supplied by the sample provider rather than from assay-based typing. What the study reported, not specific to this receptor: How much clinical and demographic metadata was included differed by source and by participant, and the metadata was provided uncurated.

One collaborating source in Seattle enrolled patients while the patients were actively infected and followed the patients over time throughout the course of disease. Collaborating institutions collected whole blood in K2EDTA tubes following their own protocols. For TCRbeta analysis, collaborators shipped samples as frozen whole blood, isolated PBMCs, or DNA extracted from either of those sample types. V and J are trimmed by 1 base and 4 bases, and the gene matches miss 4 bases of the junction. CDR1 and CDR2 are read off the germline V gene as SGHRS and YFSETQ. Spanning cysteine to phenylalanine, the CDR3 consists of 15 amino acids. Only the CDR3 DNA is retained, 45 bases long and in frame from the first base. TCRbeta CDR3 regions were amplified from genomic DNA by means of the immunoSEQ Assay, a bias-controlled multiplex PCR. For the original study's pipeline: Within the assay, amplification of reference gene primers was used to estimate how many nucleated cells each sample contained. To quantify the absolute abundance of each unique TCRbeta CDR3 rearrangement, sequence reads were collapsed and filtered. Productive Simpson clonality was computed per sample as the square root of Simpson's diversity index over productive rearrangements. TCRdb took this table from immuneACCESS and kept in-frame rearrangements with V and J called. Such tables lack part of the clones; where checked against another copy, unresolved V genes explain under half of the gap, and the rest is unexplained. The V and J calls and clone size come from that table; D and trimming were worked out from the DNA. The sample table records fewer than 250,000 clones; 84% of these occur just once. Roughly a tenth of the sample lies in the top ten.

The chain uses TRBV5-1 and TRBJ2-3, and 9 junction bases match TRBD2. Material for sequencing was peripheral blood. The TCR originated in a woman of 80 years or more with COVID-19, enrolled during active disease. The bases are TGCGCCAGCAGCTTGATTAGCGGGGGTTCAGATACGCAGTATTTT. The resulting protein is CASSLISGGSDTQYF.